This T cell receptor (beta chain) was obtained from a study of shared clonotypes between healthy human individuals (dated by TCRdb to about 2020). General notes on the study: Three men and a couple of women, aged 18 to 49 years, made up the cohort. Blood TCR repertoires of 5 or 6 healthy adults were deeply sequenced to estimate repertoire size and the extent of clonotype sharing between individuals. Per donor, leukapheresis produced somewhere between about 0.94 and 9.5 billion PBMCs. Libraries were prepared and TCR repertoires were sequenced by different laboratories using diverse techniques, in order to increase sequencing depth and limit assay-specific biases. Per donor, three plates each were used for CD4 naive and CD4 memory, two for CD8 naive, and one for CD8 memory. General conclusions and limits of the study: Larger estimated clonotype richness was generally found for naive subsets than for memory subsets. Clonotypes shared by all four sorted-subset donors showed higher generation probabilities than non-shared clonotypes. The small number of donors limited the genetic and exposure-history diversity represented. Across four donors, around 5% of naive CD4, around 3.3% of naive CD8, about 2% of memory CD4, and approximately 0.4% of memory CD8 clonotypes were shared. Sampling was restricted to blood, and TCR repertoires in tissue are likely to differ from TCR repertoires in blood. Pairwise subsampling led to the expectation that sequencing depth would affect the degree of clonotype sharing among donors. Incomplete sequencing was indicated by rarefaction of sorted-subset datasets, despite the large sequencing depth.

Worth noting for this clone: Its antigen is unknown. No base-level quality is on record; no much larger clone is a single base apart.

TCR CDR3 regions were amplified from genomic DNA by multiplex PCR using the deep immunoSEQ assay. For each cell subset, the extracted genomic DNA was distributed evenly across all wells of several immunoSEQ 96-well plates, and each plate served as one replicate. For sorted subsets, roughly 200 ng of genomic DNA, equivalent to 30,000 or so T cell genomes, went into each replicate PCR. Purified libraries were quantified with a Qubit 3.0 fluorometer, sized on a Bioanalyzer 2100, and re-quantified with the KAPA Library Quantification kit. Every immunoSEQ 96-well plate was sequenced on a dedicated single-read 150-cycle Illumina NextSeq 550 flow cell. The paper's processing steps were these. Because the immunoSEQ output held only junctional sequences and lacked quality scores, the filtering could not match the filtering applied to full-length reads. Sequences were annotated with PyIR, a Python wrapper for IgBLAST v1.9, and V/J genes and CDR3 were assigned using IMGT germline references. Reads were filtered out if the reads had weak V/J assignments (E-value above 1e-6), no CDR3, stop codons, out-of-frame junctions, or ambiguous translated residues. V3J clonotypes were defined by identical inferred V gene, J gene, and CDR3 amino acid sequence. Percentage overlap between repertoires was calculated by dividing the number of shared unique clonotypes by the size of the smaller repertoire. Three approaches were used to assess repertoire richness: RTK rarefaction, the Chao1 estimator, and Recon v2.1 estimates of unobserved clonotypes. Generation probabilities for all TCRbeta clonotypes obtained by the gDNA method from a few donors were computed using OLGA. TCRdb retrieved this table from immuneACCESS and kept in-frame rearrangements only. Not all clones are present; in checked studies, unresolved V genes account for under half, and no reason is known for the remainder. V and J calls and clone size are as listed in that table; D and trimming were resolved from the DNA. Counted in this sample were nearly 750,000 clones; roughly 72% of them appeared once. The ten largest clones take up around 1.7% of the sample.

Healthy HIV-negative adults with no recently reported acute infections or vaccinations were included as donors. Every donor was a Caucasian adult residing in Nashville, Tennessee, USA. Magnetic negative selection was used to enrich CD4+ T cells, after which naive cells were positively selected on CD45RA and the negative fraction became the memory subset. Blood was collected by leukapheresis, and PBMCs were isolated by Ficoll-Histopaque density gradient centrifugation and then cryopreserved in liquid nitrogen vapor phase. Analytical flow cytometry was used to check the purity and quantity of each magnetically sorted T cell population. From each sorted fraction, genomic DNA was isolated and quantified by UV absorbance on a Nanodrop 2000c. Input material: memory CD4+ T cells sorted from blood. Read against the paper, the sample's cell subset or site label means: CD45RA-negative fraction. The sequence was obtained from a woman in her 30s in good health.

The nucleotides are TGTGCCAGCAGCCAAAGACAGGGTAATGAAAAACTGTTTTTT. It is translated as CASSQRQGNEKLFF. In this chain, TRBV11-2 is recombined with TRBJ1-4, with TRBD1 identical over 7 junction bases. From cysteine to phenylalanine, the CDR3 is 14 amino acids long. CDR3 DNA only is kept here, 42 bases in frame from base 1. The germline V gene encodes CDR1 SGHAT and CDR2 FQNNGV. V loses 5 bases at its end and J loses 4 bases; junction bases beyond the gene matches: 4.